These 20 T cell receptor beta chains were sequenced from one sample in a study of radiation and T cells in renal cell carcinoma. Time point given: blood 4 weeks post-SBRT, at nephrectomy. Specified treatment: 15 Gy SBRT to primary tumor, nephrectomy 4 weeks later. The assay was immunoSEQ multiplex PCR, and TCRdb's table has in-frame clones only and misses some. The sample lists 40,000 to 45,000 clones, around four fifths occurring once. Sequencing was performed on blood, taken from a patient whose treatment included radiotherapy and nephrectomy. These receptors were taken from a woman aged 70-85 years with renal cell carcinoma.

The gene calls are TRBV10-2 and TRBJ2-1; D is uncertain. The germline V gene has CDR1 WSHSY and CDR2 SAAADI. This CDR3 contains 15 residues. Between the trimmed V and J ends, which lost 0 bases and 2 bases, there was a span of 8 bases. The DNA for the CDR3 is TGCGCCAGCAGTGAGTCGATCCGTACCTACAATGAGCAGTTCTTC. Translated: CASSESIRTYNEQFF.

The genes are TRBV10-3 and TRBJ1-5; D possibly corresponds to TRBD1 (5 bases). CDR3 length: 17 amino acids. Trimming removed 0 bases from V and 2 bases from J, with 14 bases in between. The germline CDR1 and CDR2 sequences are ENHRY and SYGVKD. CDR3: CAISESYVRVGNQPQHF. CDR3 sequence (DNA): TGTGCCATCAGTGAGTCGTATGTCAGGGTCGGCAATCAGCCCCAGCATTTT.

The chain employs TRBV4-1 and TRBJ2-1, with a tentative D call TRBD1 (6 bases). Germline V CDR1 and CDR2: MGHRA, YSYEKL. Trimming cost V 2 bases and J 9 bases, with 14 bases left between them. The CDR3 contains 14 residues. The CDR3 DNA is TGCGCCAGCAGCCAAATAGGCAGGGGTGCTGAGCAGTTCTTC. It yields the protein CASSQIGRGAEQFF.

This sequence joins TRBV27 and TRBJ2-1, with 8 bases that match TRBD2. The CDR3 has 14 residues. Germline V CDR1 and CDR2: MNHEY, SMNVEV (reference sequence). The junction had 5 bases not matched to a gene; V was cut back by 5 bases and J by 5 bases. The CDR3 loop is CASSIAGPDNEQFF. The CDR3 nucleotides are TGTGCCAGCAGTATAGCGGGGCCCGACAATGAGCAGTTCTTC.

This chain links TRBV5-4 with TRBJ2-7; 11 bases line up with TRBD1. With V trimmed by 1 base and J by 6 bases, 6 bases remained unmatched. Per the germline V gene, CDR1 is SGHNT and CDR2 is YYREEE (reference sequence). CDR3 length: 15 residues. The CDR3 is CASSLPGTGGAEQYF. The CDR3 coding sequence is TGTGCCAGCAGCTTGCCCGGGACAGGGGGGGCCGAGCAGTACTTC.

The V call is TRBV5-1, the J call TRBJ1-1; unclear D gene. With 3 bases removed from V and 5 bases from J, the gap between germline ends came to 8 bases. Germline CDR1 SGHRS, CDR2 YFSETQ. CDR3 length: 12 residues. The DNA of the CDR3 is TGCGCCAGCAGCTCCGGTGGGACTGAAGCTTTCTTT. It encodes CASSSGGTEAFF.

The chain's CDR3 is CASSLWAGMNTEAFF. The CDR3 bases are TGTGCCAGCAGTTTATGGGCAGGGATGAACACTGAAGCTTTCTTT. The chain carries TRBV27 and TRBJ1-1; TRBD1 might be the D (5 bases). Trimming stripped 1 base from V and 0 bases from J, with 9 bases between. There are 15 residues in the CDR3. Germline V gene sequence: CDR1 MNHEY, CDR2 SMNVEV (reference sequence).

There are a few counts of this clone. The chain combines TRBV7-2 with TRBJ1-2; D is unresolved. V lost 3 bases to trimming and J lost 6 bases, with 20 bases between them. Germline CDR1 SGHTA, CDR2 FQGNSA. This CDR3 region has 16 residues. The CDR3 region is CASSFESYYLSDGYTF. DNA for the CDR3: TGTGCCAGCAGCTTTGAGTCCTACTACTTAAGTGATGGCTACACCTTC.

V is TRBV4-2 and J is TRBJ2-2; maybe TRBD2 (5 bases). The V end was cut by 0 bases, the J end by 2 bases, with 7 bases between. This CDR3 is built from 15 residues. In germline, CDR1 is LGHNA, CDR2 YNFKEQ. The CDR3 here is CASSQDEGNTGELFF. The CDR3 region has the DNA TGTGCCAGCAGCCAAGACGAGGGAAACACCGGGGAGCTGTTTTTT.

V and J are TRBV4-3 and TRBJ1-6; the match to TRBD1 covers 8 bases. V gave up 0 bases and J gave up 10 bases; unmatched junction bases: 8. Germline loops: CDR1 LGHNA, CDR2 YSLEER. The CDR3 has 16 residues. In DNA form, the CDR3 reads TGCGCCAGCAGCCAAGATCTTGACAGGGGAGGATCACCCCTCCACTTT. This sequence encodes CASSQDLDRGGSPLHF.

The rearrangement uses TRBV6-6 and TRBJ2-5; D ambiguous. The J call may be wrong; the DNA end is better matched by TRBJ2-7. The CDR3 runs to 12 residues. Looked up from germline, CDR1 is MNHNY and CDR2 is SVGAGI (reference sequence). CDR3 residues: CASSEGKYEQYF. CDR3 DNA sequence: TGTGCCAGCAGCGAAGGGAAGTACGAGCAGTACTTC.

This rearrangement joins TRBV5-1 to TRBJ2-1; TRBD2 matches 10 bases. Germline V gene lookup returns CDR1 SGHRS and CDR2 YFSETQ. V shed 0 bases, J shed 0 bases, and the junction held 6 bases outside the gene matches. The CDR3 totals 18 residues. CDR3 nucleotide sequence: TGCGCCAGCAGCTTGGCACGGACTAGCGGCAGCTCCTACAATGAGCAGTTCTTC. Residues: CASSLARTSGSSYNEQFF.

This chain links TRBV27 with TRBJ2-1, with 8 bases that match TRBD2. J gave up 11 bases and V 4 bases, and 7 bases lay outside the gene matches. This CDR3 is 13 amino acids long. Germline CDR1 reads MNHEY; CDR2 reads SMNVEV (reference sequence). DNA for the CDR3: TGTGCCAGCAGTTCTGCGGGGGGCCGTAAGCAGTTCTTC. It yields the protein CASSSAGGRKQFF.

This chain joins TRBV27 and TRBJ2-1; 10 bases align to TRBD2. After removal of 6 bases from V and 2 bases from J, the junction contained 7 bases not matched to a gene. CDR1 is MNHEY, CDR2 SMNVEV, per germline (reference sequence). The CDR3 has 16 residues. Here the CDR3 reads CASRSGGAEAYNEQFF. In DNA, the CDR3 is TGTGCCAGCAGGAGCGGGGGGGCCGAGGCCTACAATGAGCAGTTCTTC.

Notes on this clone: One end of the junction varies from germline; a read error may be responsible. The gene calls are TRBV10-3 and TRBJ2-7; D unclear. The CDR3 has 14 residues. Germline CDR1 reads ENHRY; CDR2 reads SYGVKD. CDR3 loop: CASSVGWPSYEQYF. The CDR3 DNA follows: TGCGCCAGCAGTGTCGGGTGGCCGAGCTACGAGCAGTACTTC.

The rearrangement joins TRBV27 to TRBJ1-6; D is uncertain. In germline, CDR1 is MNHEY, CDR2 SMNVEV (reference sequence). The CDR3 loop spans 14 amino acids. The V and J ends lost 2 bases and 6 bases respectively, with 8 bases between them. The CDR3 DNA reads as TGTGCCAGCAGTTTAAGACCTCCTAATTCACCCCTCCACTTT. Its translation: CASSLRPPNSPLHF.

This clone was seen a handful of times. The chain carries TRBV5-1 and TRBJ2-3; 14 nucleotides match TRBD2. CDR3 size: 19 residues. With V trimmed by 0 bases and J by 1 base, 7 bases remained unmatched. Looked up from germline, CDR1 is SGHRS and CDR2 is YFSETQ. CDR3 loop: CASSLDGSGLAGGTDTQYF. The DNA of the CDR3 is TGCGCCAGCAGCTTGGATGGGTCGGGACTAGCGGGGGGCACAGATACGCAGTATTTT.

The chain links TRBV5-5 to TRBJ2-7; D possibly uses TRBD1 or TRBD2 (6 bases each). The V gene's germline CDR1 is SGHKS and CDR2 YYEKEE (reference sequence). With 4 bases removed from V and 4 bases from J, the gap between germline ends came to 18 bases. This CDR3 has 15 amino acids. The CDR3 protein is CASSPGRGPGYEQYF. The DNA for the CDR3 is TGTGCCAGCAGCCCGGGTCGGGGGCCCGGTTACGAGCAGTACTTC.

The rearrangement uses TRBV6-6 and TRBJ1-1, with TRBD1 matching 9 bases. V was clipped by 2 bases and J by 4 bases; unmatched bases: 8. The CDR3 spans 16 residues. Germline CDR1 is MNHNY and CDR2 is SVGAGI (reference sequence). DNA of the CDR3: TGTGCCAGCAGTTACGAGGGACAGGGCTGGGTCACTGAAGCTTTCTTT. It codes for CASSYEGQGWVTEAFF.

The genes are TRBV7-8 and TRBJ1-1, with D hard to call. The V end lost 5 bases, the J end lost 4 bases, and 14 bases lay between the germline ends. Germline-derived CDR1 and CDR2 are SGHVS and FQNEAQ. The CDR3 is 14 residues long. CDR3 amino acids: CASSVQVVGTEAFF. DNA for the CDR3: TGTGCCAGCAGCGTCCAGGTGGTAGGCACTGAAGCTTTCTTT.